This T cell receptor (beta chain) was retrieved from a study of T cell repertoires in cytomegalovirus infection (dated by TCRdb to between 2018 and 2021). About the investigation overall: Alongside well-studied HLA-B-restricted epitopes, the peptide stimulations were aimed at recently identified HLA-C-restricted CMV epitopes, whose presentation resists viral immunomodulation. Donor HLA type was relevant to the analysis, because carriage of CMV infection together with the matching HLA type was indicated by public TCR beta signatures. What the research found in general, with its limitations: The ex vivo response was dominated by HLA-C-restricted CMV-specific TCR beta clonotypes, and the single most frequent clonotype in two of eight donors was supplied by these HLA-C-restricted clonotypes. Cumulative frequency of public TCR beta family members discriminated carriers of CMV infection plus the relevant HLA type in this cohort and an independent approximately 400-donor cohort.

The data were produced on an Illumina HiSeq 1500. TCRdb reran the public reads through fastp at Q25 and MiXCR, keeping productive beta chains. One record per CDR3 amino acid sequence lists the most common genes and DNA. This sample gives about 160,000 distinct CDR3 sequences in total; roughly 21% of them show up just once. The ten biggest clones cover under 30% of the sample. The treatment or condition label corresponds to: in vitro stimulation with specific CMV peptide epitopes to enrich CMV-specific T cells. Between the V and J ends, shortened by 4 bases and 2 bases respectively, the junction contains 14 bases. In the germline V gene (reference sequence), CDR1 corresponds to SEHNR and CDR2 to FQNEAQ. Its CDR3 holds 15 amino acids, cysteine through phenylalanine. Only the CDR3 part of the read is kept: 45 bases, read in frame from the first base. Regarding this clonotype: Its antigen has not been determined. One base away there is no much larger clone; base qualities are not given.

The sequence was obtained from a human donor in good health (CMV status not recorded). Some clones in this sample may be carry-over from other donors' samples. The sample here was CD8+ T cells from cultured PBMCs, taken from culture after CMV antigen stimulation. The rearrangement joined TRBV7-9 to TRBJ1-1; the D gene is perhaps TRBD1, from 5 matching bases. The encoded CDR3 is CASSSPTESNTEAFF. The DNA sequence is as follows: TGTGCCAGCAGCTCCCCGACAGAATCAAACACTGAAGCTTTCTTT.